This T cell receptor beta chain emerged from a study of regulatory T cells in long-lasting Graves disease. Time point here: newly diagnosed GD, antithyroid drugs for less than 3 months. Generation of the TCR library employed RNA extracted from PBMCs. The sample holds one count of this clonotype. HTBI primers from iRepertoire and Arm-PCR of CDR3 regions yielded the TCR beta libraries. MiXCR, run by TCRdb on the multiplex PCR reads, gives a single entry per CDR3 protein. The sample lists 200,000 to 300,000 distinct CDR3 sequences; around 20% were seen once. Trimming cost V 10 bases and J 2 bases; bases outside gene matches: 6. CDR3 length: 13 amino acids. Germline V gene data show CDR1 as SGHTA and CDR2 as FQGNSA.

The sequence derives from a female donor with Graves disease. The starting material was peripheral blood mononuclear cells (PBMCs), obtained at new diagnosis, from a patient treated with antithyroid drugs. This chain uses TRBV7-2 with TRBJ2-7; 9 nucleotides align to TRBD2. The CDR3 loop is CATRASGAYEQYF. The DNA of the CDR3 is TGTGCCACAAGGGCTAGCGGGGCCTACGAGCAGTACTTC.